What follows are 18 T cell receptor beta chains derived from one specimen sequenced in a study of blood T cell repertoires in COVID-19. Clones were read by immunoSEQ multiplex PCR, and TCRdb kept only the in-frame ones, dropping some. In the table there are tens of thousands of clones, 88% of which are singletons. Sequencing input: peripheral blood. The receptors originated from a human donor in a cohort sampled during active COVID-19.

The chain is built from TRBV3-1 (or the pseudogene TRBV3-2) and TRBJ2-7, with 10 bases lining up with TRBD2. V lost 4 bases to trimming and J lost 4 bases; unmatched junction nucleotides: 4. CDR1 and CDR2 from the germline V gene are LGHDT and YNNKEL (reference sequence). CDR3 length: 14 amino acids. CDR3 DNA: TGTGCCAGCAGCCTTAGCGGGGGGAAGTACGAGCAGTACTTC. Amino acid sequence: CASSLSGGKYEQYF.

This chain links TRBV3-1 (or the pseudogene TRBV3-2) with TRBJ1-1; unclear D gene. The CDR3 sequence is 14 residues long. Germline CDR1 LGHDT, CDR2 YNNKEL (reference sequence). Trimming pared 4 bases from V and 1 base from J, leaving 10 bases between. The CDR3 region has the DNA TGTGCCAGCAGCCTAGCTTCGACGAACACTGAAGCTTTCTTT. As protein: CASSLASTNTEAFF.

This chain connects TRBV6-4 to TRBJ2-3; D might be TRBD2 (6 bases). The CDR3 is 16 amino acids. Germline V gene lookup returns CDR1 MRHNA and CDR2 SNTAGT. V lost 2 bases to trimming and J lost 0 bases, with 12 bases between them. This CDR3 reads CASSDTAGSSTDTQYF. As DNA, the CDR3 is TGTGCCAGCAGTGACACGGCGGGGTCTAGCACAGATACGCAGTATTTT.

This clone came up a few times. The chain links TRBV7-3 to TRBJ2-5; no firm D call. This CDR3 has 13 amino acids. Germline V gene lookup returns CDR1 SGHTA and CDR2 FQGTGA. The V gene lost 5 bases and the J gene lost 2 bases, with 9 bases spanning the gap. Here the CDR3 reads CASSIGAQETQYF. In nucleotides, the CDR3 is TGTGCCAGCAGCATTGGAGCACAAGAGACCCAGTACTTC. The whole variable domain, filled in from reference TRBV7-3 and TRBJ2-5, reads GAGVSQTPSNKVTEKGKYVELRCDPISGHTALYWYRQSLGQGPEFLIYFQGTGAADDSGLPNDRFFAVRPEGSVSTLKIQRTERGDSAVYLCASSIGAQETQYFGPGTRLLVL.

J is TRBJ1-2 and V is TRBV5-8, with D possibly matching TRBD1 (6 bases). Germline CDR1 SGHTS, CDR2 YDEGEE. The CDR3 covers 19 residues. V was trimmed by 1 base and J by 0 bases, leaving 22 bases between them. The CDR3 region has the DNA TGTGCCAGCAGCTTGATCCGAACAGGGCGTCCCCCCGCTAACTATGGCTACACCTTC. Translation: CASSLIRTGRPPANYGYTF.

This rearrangement joins TRBV5-5 to TRBJ1-5, with D uncertain. Between the trimmed V and J ends, which lost 1 base and 7 bases, there was a span of 12 bases. CDR1 and CDR2 (germline): SGHKS, YYEKEE (reference sequence). The CDR3 covers 14 residues. Written as DNA, the CDR3 is TGTGCCAGCAGCTTGACTGCTACTCGACAGCCCCAGCATTTT. Translating gives CASSLTATRQPQHF.

V usage is TRBV7-9 and J usage is TRBJ2-7; 9 nucleotides agree with TRBD2. The length of the CDR3 is 16 residues. Germline V gives CDR1 SEHNR, CDR2 FQNEAQ (reference sequence). With 2 bases clipped from V and 0 bases from J, the junction kept 5 bases outside the gene matches. The CDR3 is CASSLLVTSGSYEQYF. The CDR3 coding sequence is TGTGCCAGCAGCTTATTAGTGACTAGCGGCTCCTACGAGCAGTACTTC.

This clone was seen more than once but under ten times. This chain connects TRBV4-3 to TRBJ2-3; 7 bases are shared with TRBD2. Per germline, CDR1 LGHNA and CDR2 YSLEER. V lost 1 base, J lost 1 base, and 5 bases stayed unmatched. The CDR3 loop spans 16 amino acids. The CDR3 reads CASSQGLAQRTDTQYF. In DNA, the CDR3 is TGCGCCAGCAGCCAAGGACTAGCACAACGCACAGATACGCAGTATTTT.

The chain uses TRBV6-5 and TRBJ2-1, with 9 positions matching TRBD2. This CDR3 has 15 residues. After removal of 6 bases from V and 6 bases from J, the junction contained 9 bases not matched to a gene. CDR1 is MNHEY, CDR2 SVGAGI, per germline. This CDR3 is CASRSNLAGSNEQFF. The CDR3 DNA sequence: TGTGCCAGCAGATCTAACCTAGCGGGGTCCAATGAGCAGTTCTTC.

This clone was found a few times. The gene calls are TRBV5-6 and TRBJ2-3, with 9 bases aligning to TRBD2. CDR1 is SGHDT and CDR2 is YYEEEE in the germline V gene. Losses at the gene ends were 2 bases for V and 3 bases for J; bases not matched to a gene: 7. CDR3 length equals 16 residues. The CDR3 is CASSFSRGLATDTQYF. CDR3 DNA: TGTGCCAGCAGCTTTAGCAGGGGACTAGCTACAGATACGCAGTATTTT.

The chain recombines TRBV13 with TRBJ2-7; TRBD1 matches at 9 bases. Germline CDR1 is PRHDT and CDR2 is FYEKMQ (reference sequence). The trim removed 0 bases at V and 5 bases at J, leaving 14 bases unmatched. CDR3 length equals 18 residues. CDR3 sequence (DNA): TGTGCCAGCAGCTTAGGTATGATAGGGGGGACAGGGATGAACGAGCAGTACTTC. Its translation: CASSLGMIGGTGMNEQYF.

V gene TRBV19 combines with J gene TRBJ1-2; the match to TRBD1 covers 8 bases. The germline gives CDR1 LNHDA, CDR2 SQIVND (reference sequence). There are 12 residues in the CDR3. Germline trimming cut 7 bases from V and 4 bases from J; bases unmatched to any gene: 2. CDR3: CASTGQGYGYTF. CDR3 nucleotides: TGTGCCAGTACCGGACAGGGCTATGGCTACACCTTC.

The J gene is TRBJ2-1, the V gene TRBV4-3; 10 bases match TRBD2. V lost 5 bases to trimming and J lost 4 bases; unmatched junction nucleotides: 8. Germline V gene data show CDR1 as LGHNA and CDR2 as YSLEER. This CDR3 region has 16 residues. The CDR3 here is CASSKNSGRIYNEQFF. The CDR3, as DNA: TGCGCCAGCAGCAAAAATAGCGGGAGGATTTACAATGAGCAGTTCTTC.

The V call is TRBV27, the J call TRBJ1-2; TRBD1 matches 9 bases. The CDR3 spans 15 residues. The ends lost 4 bases at V and 5 bases at J; junction bases unmatched: 8. Germline CDR1 is MNHEY and CDR2 is SMNVEV (reference sequence). The CDR3 loop reads CASSSPGQGSYGYTF. Here the CDR3 DNA reads TGTGCCAGCAGTTCGCCGGGACAGGGATCATATGGCTACACCTTC.

This clone was seen only a few times. The chain uses TRBV4-1 and TRBJ2-5, with TRBD2 identical over 11 bases. The CDR3 is 15 residues long. Germline V gene lookup returns CDR1 MGHRA and CDR2 YSYEKL. V lost 3 bases and J lost 4; bases outside the gene matches: 4. Here the CDR3 reads CASSQHGLAGETQYF. In DNA form, the CDR3 reads TGCGCCAGCAGCCAGCATGGACTAGCGGGAGAGACCCAGTACTTC.

CDR3 amino acids: CASSPPLSGGSDTQYF. As DNA, the CDR3 is TGCGCCAGCAGCCCGCCGTTAAGCGGGGGCTCAGATACGCAGTATTTT. The chain joins TRBV5-1 to TRBJ2-3; 8 nucleotides match TRBD2. The length of the CDR3 is 16 residues. Per the germline V gene, CDR1 is SGHRS and CDR2 is YFSETQ. J lost 4 bases, V lost 4 bases, and 11 bases had no gene match.

The V call is TRBV6-6, the J call TRBJ1-2, with 8 bases aligning to TRBD1. The CDR3 totals 13 residues. The V segment lost 6 bases and the J segment 6 bases; nucleotides outside the gene matches: 6. Germline V lookup: CDR1 MNHNY, CDR2 SVGAGI (reference sequence). The CDR3 reads CASSFQGADGYTF. The CDR3 DNA is TGTGCCAGCAGCTTCCAGGGGGCTGATGGCTACACCTTC.

The rearrangement joins TRBV23-1 to TRBJ2-1, with TRBD2 matching over 12 bases. TRBV23-1 is flagged as an ORF with uncertain function. This CDR3 has 16 residues. J was trimmed by 8 bases and V by 9 bases; bases with no gene match: 14. The CDR3 DNA reads as TGCGCCAGTTCTAGCGGGGGGGCCTCGGATATGGATGAGCAGTTCTTC. Encoded protein: CASSSGGASDMDEQFF.